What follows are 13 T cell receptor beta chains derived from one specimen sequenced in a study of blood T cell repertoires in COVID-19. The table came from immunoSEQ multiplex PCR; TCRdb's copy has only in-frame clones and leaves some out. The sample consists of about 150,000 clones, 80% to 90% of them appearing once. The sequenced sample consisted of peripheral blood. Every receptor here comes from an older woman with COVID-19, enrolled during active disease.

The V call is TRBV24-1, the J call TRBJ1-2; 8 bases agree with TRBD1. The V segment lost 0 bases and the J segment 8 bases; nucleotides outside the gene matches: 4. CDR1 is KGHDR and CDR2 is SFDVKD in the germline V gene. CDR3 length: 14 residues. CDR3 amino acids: CATSDLPGQEGYTF. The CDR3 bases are TGTGCCACCAGTGATTTGCCGGGACAGGAAGGCTACACCTTC.

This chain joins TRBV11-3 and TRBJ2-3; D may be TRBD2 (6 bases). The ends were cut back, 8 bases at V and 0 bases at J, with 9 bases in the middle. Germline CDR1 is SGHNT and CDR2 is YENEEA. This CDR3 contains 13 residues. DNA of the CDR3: TGTGCCAGCGCGGGGACTAGCACAGATACGCAGTATTTT. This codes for CASAGTSTDTQYF.

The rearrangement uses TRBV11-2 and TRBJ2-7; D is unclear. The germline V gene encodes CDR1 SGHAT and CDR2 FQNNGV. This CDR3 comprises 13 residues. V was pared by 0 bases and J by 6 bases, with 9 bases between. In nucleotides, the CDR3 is TGTGCCAGCAGCTTAGATTACGTCAGCGAGCAGTACTTC. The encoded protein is CASSLDYVSEQYF.

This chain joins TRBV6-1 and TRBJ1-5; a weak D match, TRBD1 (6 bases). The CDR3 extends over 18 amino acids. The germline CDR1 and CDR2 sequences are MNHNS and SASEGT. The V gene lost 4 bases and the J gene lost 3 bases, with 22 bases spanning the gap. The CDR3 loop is CASSGPVGGRGHNQPQHF. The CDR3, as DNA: TGTGCCAGCAGTGGTCCGGTGGGGGGGCGCGGTCACAATCAGCCCCAGCATTTT.

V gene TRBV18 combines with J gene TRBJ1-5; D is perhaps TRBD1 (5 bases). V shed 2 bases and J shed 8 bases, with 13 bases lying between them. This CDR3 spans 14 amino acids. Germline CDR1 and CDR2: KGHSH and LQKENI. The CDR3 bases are TGTGCCAGCTCACCAAGGAGGGGAATGGAGCCCCAGCATTTT. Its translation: CASSPRRGMEPQHF.

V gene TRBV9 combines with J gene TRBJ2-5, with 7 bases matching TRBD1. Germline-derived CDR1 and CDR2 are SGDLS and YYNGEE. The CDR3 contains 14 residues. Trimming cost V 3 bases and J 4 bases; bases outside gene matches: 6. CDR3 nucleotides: TGTGCCAGCAGCGAGGGGGCGGTTAGAGAGACCCAGTACTTC. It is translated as CASSEGAVRETQYF.

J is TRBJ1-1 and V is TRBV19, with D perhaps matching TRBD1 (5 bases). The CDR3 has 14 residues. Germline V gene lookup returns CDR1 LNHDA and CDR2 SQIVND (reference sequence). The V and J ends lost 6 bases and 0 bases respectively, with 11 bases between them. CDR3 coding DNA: TGTGCCAGTAGCCAGGGCGCCGTGAACACTGAAGCTTTCTTT. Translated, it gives CASSQGAVNTEAFF.

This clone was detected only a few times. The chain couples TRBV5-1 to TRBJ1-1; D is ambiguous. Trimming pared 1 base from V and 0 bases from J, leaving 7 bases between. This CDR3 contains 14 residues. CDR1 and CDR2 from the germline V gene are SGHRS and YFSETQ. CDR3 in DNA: TGCGCCAGCAGCTTGCTTAGTATGAACACTGAAGCTTTCTTT. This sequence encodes CASSLLSMNTEAFF.

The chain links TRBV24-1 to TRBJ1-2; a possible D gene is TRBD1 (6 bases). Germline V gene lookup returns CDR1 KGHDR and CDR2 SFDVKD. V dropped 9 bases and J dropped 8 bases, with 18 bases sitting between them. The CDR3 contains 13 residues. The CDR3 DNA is TGTGCCACCTCGCCGGGGGGCCAAGGAGGCTACACCTTC. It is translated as CATSPGGQGGYTF.

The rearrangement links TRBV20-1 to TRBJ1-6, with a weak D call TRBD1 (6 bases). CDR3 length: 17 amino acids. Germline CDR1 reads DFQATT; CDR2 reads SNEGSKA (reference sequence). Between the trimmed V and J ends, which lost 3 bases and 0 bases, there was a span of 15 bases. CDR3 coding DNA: TGCAGTGCTAGTCGGGGGGGGCCGAGCTCCTATAATTCACCCCTCCACTTT. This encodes CSASRGGPSSYNSPLHF.

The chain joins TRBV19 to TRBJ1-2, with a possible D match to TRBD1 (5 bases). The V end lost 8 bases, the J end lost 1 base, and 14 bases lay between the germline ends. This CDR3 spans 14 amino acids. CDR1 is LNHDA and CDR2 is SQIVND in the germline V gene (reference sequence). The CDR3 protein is CASRRGGLNYGYTF. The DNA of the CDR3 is TGTGCCAGTCGCCGGGGGGGTCTTAACTATGGCTACACCTTC.

The chain's CDR3 is CASSSLGGQGNYGYTF. The CDR3 DNA reads TGTGCCAGCAGTTCCCTAGGGGGACAGGGTAACTATGGCTACACCTTC. The chain employs TRBV28 and TRBJ1-2; 9 nucleotides line up with TRBD1. V shed 4 bases and J 1 base; nucleotides not matched to a gene: 7. The CDR3 spans 16 residues. CDR1 is MDHEN, CDR2 SYDVKM, per germline.

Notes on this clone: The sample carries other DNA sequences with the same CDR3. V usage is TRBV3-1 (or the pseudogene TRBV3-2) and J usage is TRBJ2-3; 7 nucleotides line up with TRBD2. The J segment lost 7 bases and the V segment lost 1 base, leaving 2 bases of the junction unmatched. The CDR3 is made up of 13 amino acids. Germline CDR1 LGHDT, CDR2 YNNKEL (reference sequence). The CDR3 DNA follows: TGTGCCAGCAGCCAAGGGGGGGGATATACGCAGTATTTT. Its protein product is CASSQGGGYTQYF.